This record looks at one T cell receptor beta chain sequence and its context. Its antigen is still unknown. A much larger clonotype is one base distant, so this may be a read error. This entry comes from a study of T cells in Graves' hyperthyroidism and ophthalmopathy. General study points: Ophthalmopathy, as predicted by the model, came a median about seven months after the prediction.

Graves' hyperthyroidism showing no ophthalmopathy progression within 18 months was considered stable. CDR3 length: 14 residues. Germline-derived CDR1 and CDR2 are KGHSH and LQKENI. V was shortened by 1 base and J by 5 bases, with 11 bases between the two germline ends. Amplified regions were TCR beta CDR3 sequences from RNA transcripts. The HTBI primer set drove a first-round RT-PCR of the TCR CDR3. Using its own MiXCR run on the multiplex PCR reads, TCRdb lists one record per CDR3 protein. The sample records some 700,000 distinct CDR3 sequences, 17% being singletons. V and J are TRBV18 and TRBJ2-5; no firm D call. Sequencing was done on a sample of blood. The receptor was derived from a man aged 50-59 years with Graves' hyperthyroidism. In DNA form, the CDR3 reads TGTGCCAGCTCACCACTGGTGGTTTTGGAGACCCAGTACTTC. Translation gives CASSPLVVLETQYF.